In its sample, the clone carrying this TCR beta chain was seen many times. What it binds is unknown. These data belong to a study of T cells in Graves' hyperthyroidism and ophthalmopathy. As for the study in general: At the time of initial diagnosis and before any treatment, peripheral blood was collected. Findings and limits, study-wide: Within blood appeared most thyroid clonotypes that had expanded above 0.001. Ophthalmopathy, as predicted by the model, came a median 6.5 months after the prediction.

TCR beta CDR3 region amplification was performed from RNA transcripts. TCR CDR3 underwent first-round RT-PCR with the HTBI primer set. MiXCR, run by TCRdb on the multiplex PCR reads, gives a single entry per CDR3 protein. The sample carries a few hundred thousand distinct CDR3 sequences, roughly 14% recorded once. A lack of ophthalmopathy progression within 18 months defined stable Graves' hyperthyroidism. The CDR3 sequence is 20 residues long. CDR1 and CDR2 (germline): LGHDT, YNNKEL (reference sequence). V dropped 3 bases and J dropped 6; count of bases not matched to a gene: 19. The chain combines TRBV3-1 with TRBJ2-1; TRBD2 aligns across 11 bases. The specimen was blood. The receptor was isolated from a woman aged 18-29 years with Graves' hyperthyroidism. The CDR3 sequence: CASSHALAGGGLTVGNEQFF. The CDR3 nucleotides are TGTGCCAGCAGCCATGCTCTAGCGGGAGGCGGTCTAACGGTGGGCAATGAGCAGTTCTTC.